This entry describes one TCR beta chain. Its antigen is as yet unknown. The entry originates in a study of tumor-infiltrating lymphocytes in localized non-small cell lung cancer. Study results and limitations: Technical variation could not be separated from intratumor heterogeneity here. TCR sequencing covered a subset of patients with enough tissue. No T-cell fraction difference was seen between IM1 and IM2 tumors. Higher tumor T cell infiltration than in uninvolved lung was supported by TCRbeta sequencing.

Germline loops: CDR1 PRHDT, CDR2 FYEKMQ (reference sequence). Trimming took 5 bases from V and 2 from J, leaving 11 bases between them. This CDR3 is 14 amino acids long. The method was immunoSEQ multiplex PCR; TCRdb's version includes in-frame clones alone and lacks a portion of them. The sample consists of 15,000 to 20,000 clones, roughly 73% of them appearing once. The source material was lung tumor tissue. The chain joins TRBV13 to TRBJ2-3, with D uncertain. The receptor's source is a human donor with non-small cell lung cancer. The CDR3 protein is CASSHRYYTDTQYF. The CDR3 DNA sequence: TGTGCCAGCAGCCACCGGTACTACACAGATACGCAGTATTTT.